The text below deals with one TCR beta chain. Libraries were prepared by immunoSEQ multiplex PCR; TCRdb keeps only in-frame clonotypes and omits some of them. This table has more than 95,000 clones, about 90% appearing once. The record originates from a study of T cell responses to AZD1222 COVID-19 vaccine. Sequencing was performed on peripheral blood, taken on day 0 of AZD1222 vaccination. The TCR sequence derives from an adult in good health.

The CDR3 DNA reads TGTGCCAGCAGCTGGGACAGGGCCTACAATGAGCAGTTCTTC. As protein: CASSWDRAYNEQFF. The chain employs TRBV5-6 and TRBJ2-1, with 9 bases fitting TRBD1. V lost 3 bases and J lost 2; bases outside the gene matches: 0. CDR1 is SGHDT and CDR2 is YYEEEE in the germline V gene. The CDR3 loop spans 14 amino acids.